One and the same sample provided the 29 T cell receptor beta chains below, sequenced in a study of blood T cell repertoires in COVID-19. Here immunoSEQ multiplex PCR was the method, and the copy in TCRdb shows in-frame clones only, minus some. The sample gives 140,000 to 150,000 clones, 85% to 90% of which show up once; 1.2% is in the top ten. Sequencing was performed on PBMCs or T cells enriched from blood (not recorded which). The receptors stem from a woman younger than 45 with acute COVID-19.

The chain combines TRBV13 with TRBJ2-7; D gene unclear. The CDR3 runs to 15 residues. Germline V gives CDR1 PRHDT, CDR2 FYEKMQ (reference sequence). V dropped 0 bases and J dropped 1 base, with 10 bases sitting between them. The CDR3 bases are TGTGCCAGCAGCTTAGGGGGCTTCCTTTCCTACGAGCAGTACTTC. It yields the protein CASSLGGFLSYEQYF.

This sequence joins TRBV19 and TRBJ1-3; tentatively, D is TRBD1 (6 bases). This CDR3 spans 12 amino acids. Germline lookup yields CDR1 LNHDA and CDR2 SQIVND (reference sequence). V lost 8 bases, J lost 6 bases, and 11 bases lay in between. As DNA, the CDR3 is TGTGCCAGTGGTACAGGGTTAAACACCATATATTTT. It encodes CASGTGLNTIYF. The full variable domain, completed using reference TRBV19 and TRBJ1-3, is DGGITQSPKYLFRKEGQNVTLSCEQNLNHDAMYWYRQDPGQGLRLIYYSQIVNDFQKGDIAEGYSVSREKKESFPLTVTSAQKNPTAFYLCASGTGLNTIYFGEGSWLTVV.

The chain is built from TRBV30 and TRBJ1-5; D is undetermined. CDR3 length: 12 residues. V dropped 5 bases and J dropped 0 bases, with 5 bases sitting between them. Germline assignment: CDR1 GTSNPN and CDR2 SVGIG (reference sequence). The CDR3 sequence: CAWDISNQPQHF. CDR3 nucleotide sequence: TGTGCCTGGGATATTAGCAATCAGCCCCAGCATTTT.

This clone showed up just a few times. The chain links TRBV7-9 to TRBJ1-1, with D hard to call. The germline V gene has CDR1 SEHNR and CDR2 FQNEAQ (reference sequence). There are 12 residues in the CDR3. With 3 bases removed from V and 6 bases from J, the gap between germline ends came to 8 bases. CDR3 amino acids: CASSFKGAEAFF. CDR3 in DNA: TGTGCCAGCAGCTTTAAAGGAGCTGAAGCTTTCTTT.

This chain connects TRBV6-4 to TRBJ1-2; 8 bases are a match to TRBD1. With V trimmed by 4 bases and J by 3 bases, 10 bases remained unmatched. Germline-derived CDR1 and CDR2 are MRHNA and SNTAGT. The CDR3 has 16 residues. CDR3 bases: TGTGCCAGCAGTGTTCCCGACAGGGGCTATGACTATGGCTACACCTTC. Its translation is CASSVPDRGYDYGYTF.

The chain is built from TRBV11-3 and TRBJ2-1; possibly TRBD1 for D (5 bases). The length of the CDR3 is 13 residues. Germline CDR1 is SGHNT and CDR2 is YENEEA. V gave up 5 bases and J gave up 4 bases, with 9 bases separating them. The CDR3 DNA reads TGTGCCAGCAGCGTGGGGCTGTACAATGAGCAGTTCTTC. Amino acids: CASSVGLYNEQFF.

Comments on this clone: Other DNA sequences of this sample code for an identical CDR3. This sequence joins TRBV5-1 and TRBJ2-2; D not resolved. Germline loops: CDR1 SGHRS, CDR2 YFSETQ. The V end was cut by 0 bases, the J end by 1 base, with 4 bases between. The length of the CDR3 is 14 residues. CDR3 DNA: TGCGCCAGCAGCTTGGGGCAGAACACCGGGGAGCTGTTTTTT. It is translated as CASSLGQNTGELFF.

The CDR3 sequence: CASRGAGAYYGYTF. The CDR3 bases are TGTGCCAGCAGGGGGGCGGGGGCTTACTATGGCTACACCTTC. The rearrangement links TRBV28 to TRBJ1-2, with D possibly being TRBD1 (6 bases). The CDR3 sequence is 14 residues long. Germline CDR1 is MDHEN and CDR2 is SYDVKM. V lost 6 bases, J lost 3 bases, and 14 bases lay in between.

The chain uses TRBV6-5 and TRBJ1-4, with D unresolved. Germline V gene lookup returns CDR1 MNHEY and CDR2 SVGAGI. The CDR3 is made up of 13 amino acids. Trimming took off 5 bases at V and 8 bases at J, with 12 bases between the two ends. The CDR3 DNA is TGTGCCAGCAGTCGCGGGGAAGGGGAAAAACTGTTTTTT. Its translation is CASSRGEGEKLFF.

J is TRBJ1-2 and V is TRBV6-5; 7 bases align to TRBD1. V was clipped by 8 bases and J by 1 base; unmatched bases: 10. Germline V gives CDR1 MNHEY, CDR2 SVGAGI. This CDR3 contains 15 residues. In nucleotides, the CDR3 is TGTGCCAGCCGGGACAGCGCTTCTCTTAACTATGGCTACACCTTC. Residues: CASRDSASLNYGYTF.

The genes are TRBV6-1 and TRBJ1-1; D unclear. This CDR3 is built from 13 residues. The ends were cut back, 2 bases at V and 6 bases at J, with 10 bases in the middle. The germline gives CDR1 MNHNS, CDR2 SASEGT. The CDR3 sequence is CASSEWGSAEAFF. The CDR3 DNA follows: TGTGCCAGCAGTGAATGGGGTAGCGCTGAAGCTTTCTTT.

This sequence joins TRBV4-2 and TRBJ2-3; 12 bases match TRBD2. The trim removed 1 base at V and 6 bases at J, leaving 2 bases unmatched. The CDR3 sequence is 15 residues long. Per the germline V gene, CDR1 is LGHNA and CDR2 is YNFKEQ. CDR3: CASSQGLAGVDTQYF. CDR3 nucleotide sequence: TGTGCCAGCAGCCAAGGACTAGCGGGAGTGGATACGCAGTATTTT.

This clone was observed once. The chain links TRBV2 to TRBJ2-7; 8 nucleotides line up with TRBD2. V shed 8 bases and J 5 bases; nucleotides not matched to a gene: 14. The CDR3 consists of 15 residues. Germline V gene lookup returns CDR1 SNHLY and CDR2 FYNNEI. In DNA form, the CDR3 reads TGTGCCAGCTTCGGGGGGGTTACGGGTTCCCACGAGCAGTACTTC. Amino acid sequence: CASFGGVTGSHEQYF.

V is TRBV28 and J is TRBJ1-5, with D unresolved. Trimming took 5 bases from V and 3 from J, leaving 14 bases between them. The germline V gene has CDR1 MDHEN and CDR2 SYDVKM. The CDR3 sequence is 15 residues long. This chain's CDR3 is CASSPAGLDNQPQHF. The CDR3 DNA follows: TGTGCCAGCAGTCCCGCCGGACTGGACAATCAGCCCCAGCATTTT. The full variable domain, completed using reference TRBV28 and TRBJ1-5, is DVKVTQSSRYLVKRTGEKVFLECVQDMDHENMFWYRQDPGLGLRLIYFSYDVKMKEKGDIPEGYSVSREKKERFSLILESASTNQTSMYLCASSPAGLDNQPQHFGDGTRLSIL.

This rearrangement joins TRBV27 to TRBJ1-5, with TRBD1 identical over 7 bases. J was trimmed by 7 bases and V by 0 bases; bases with no gene match: 6. The CDR3 consists of 15 residues. Per germline, CDR1 MNHEY and CDR2 SMNVEV (reference sequence). CDR3 protein: CASSLSKTGLQPQHF. DNA for the CDR3: TGTGCCAGCAGTTTATCCAAGACAGGGTTACAGCCCCAGCATTTT.

This chain uses TRBV7-3 with TRBJ2-1, with 10 bases that match TRBD2. CDR1 SGHTA and CDR2 FQGTGA come from the germline V gene. The CDR3 is 15 residues long. V shed 5 bases and J 7 bases; nucleotides not matched to a gene: 8. The CDR3 protein is CASSVLAGVSNEQFF. In nucleotides, the CDR3 is TGTGCCAGCAGCGTCCTAGCGGGAGTGTCGAATGAGCAGTTCTTC.

The chain links TRBV2 to TRBJ2-5; a weak D match, TRBD2 (5 bases). Germline lookup yields CDR1 SNHLY and CDR2 FYNNEI. CDR3 length equals 15 residues. V dropped 3 bases and J dropped 5 bases, with 16 bases sitting between them. The CDR3 DNA sequence: TGTGCCAGCAGTGATCGGGGAACCGGGGAGGAGACCCAGTACTTC. Its translation: CASSDRGTGEETQYF.

The gene calls are TRBV7-3 and TRBJ2-3; tentatively, D is TRBD2 (7 bases). V gave up 2 bases and J gave up 0 bases, with 18 bases separating them. The CDR3 consists of 18 residues. Germline assignment: CDR1 SGHTA and CDR2 FQGTGA. The CDR3 region is CASSLSMYAGASTDTQYF. Here the CDR3 DNA reads TGTGCCAGCAGCTTATCTATGTATGCGGGGGCAAGCACAGATACGCAGTATTTT.

CDR3 amino acids: CASGREWNQPQHF. CDR3 DNA sequence: TGTGCCAGCGGGAGGGAATGGAATCAGCCCCAGCATTTT. The chain carries TRBV27 and TRBJ1-5; no firm D call. CDR1 and CDR2 from the germline V gene are MNHEY and SMNVEV (reference sequence). This CDR3 is 13 amino acids long. With 8 bases removed from V and 4 bases from J, the gap between germline ends came to 12 bases.

The chain carries TRBV9 and TRBJ2-7; 9 nucleotides align to TRBD1. CDR3 length: 15 residues. The V segment lost 3 bases and the J segment 0 bases; nucleotides outside the gene matches: 4. The germline gives CDR1 SGDLS, CDR2 YYNGEE. The CDR3 DNA sequence: TGTGCCAGCAGCGCGGGGACAGGGATCTCCTACGAGCAGTACTTC. Translation gives CASSAGTGISYEQYF.

This clone was detected only once. The chain is built from TRBV5-4 and TRBJ2-5; TRBD2 matches at 7 bases. V gave up 0 bases and J gave up 4 bases; unmatched junction bases: 6. This CDR3 spans 15 amino acids. Germline V CDR1 and CDR2: SGHNT, YYREEE (reference sequence). CDR3 residues: CASSLDLTSAETQYF. The CDR3 bases are TGTGCCAGCAGCTTGGACCTAACTAGCGCAGAGACCCAGTACTTC.

The chain carries TRBV3-1 (or the pseudogene TRBV3-2) and TRBJ1-1; 7 bases match TRBD1. CDR1 and CDR2 from the germline V gene are LGHDT and YNNKEL (reference sequence). The CDR3 extends over 19 amino acids. With V trimmed by 0 bases and J by 4 bases, 17 bases remained unmatched. CDR3 sequence: CASSQEPDRKGDGATEAFF. The CDR3, as DNA: TGTGCCAGCAGCCAAGAGCCGGACAGGAAAGGGGACGGGGCCACTGAAGCTTTCTTT.

CDR3: CASSLDNYEQYF. CDR3 sequence (DNA): TGTGCCAGCAGCTTGGACAACTACGAGCAGTACTTC. The chain employs TRBV5-8 and TRBJ2-7; no clear D. Germline assignment: CDR1 SGHTS and CDR2 YDEGEE. V lost 0 bases to trimming and J lost 3 bases, with 4 bases between them. The CDR3 is 12 residues long.

This clone appeared a few times. The chain couples TRBV18 to TRBJ2-7; 7 bases line up with TRBD2. Germline V lookup: CDR1 KGHSH, CDR2 LQKENI. Trimming took 6 bases from V and 3 from J; bases not matched to a gene: 11. The CDR3 length is 15 residues. The CDR3 is CASSQSAGAVYEQYF. CDR3 DNA: TGTGCCAGCTCTCAATCGGCGGGAGCCGTCTACGAGCAGTACTTC.

The V call is TRBV10-3, the J call TRBJ2-1; TRBD2 aligns across 11 bases. Looked up from germline, CDR1 is ENHRY and CDR2 is SYGVKD. V was clipped by 0 bases and J by 2 bases; unmatched bases: 15. CDR3 size: 21 residues. Here the CDR3 reads CAISESVGLTSGENPYNEQFF. The CDR3 coding sequence is TGTGCCATCAGTGAGTCGGTTGGGTTGACTAGCGGGGAAAACCCCTACAATGAGCAGTTCTTC.

V gene TRBV6-2 or TRBV6-3 combines with J gene TRBJ2-1; 7 bases match TRBD2. Looked up from germline, CDR1 is MNHEY and CDR2 is SVGEGT. V trimming: 5 bases; J trimming: 3 bases; junction bases outside the gene matches: 10. This CDR3 region has 16 residues. The chain's CDR3 is CASSKRLAGFYNEQFF. The CDR3 DNA is TGTGCCAGCAGTAAACGACTAGCTGGTTTCTACAATGAGCAGTTCTTC.

The genes are TRBV7-8 and TRBJ2-7, with 8 bases that match TRBD1. J was trimmed by 4 bases and V by 5 bases; bases with no gene match: 10. CDR1 SGHVS and CDR2 FQNEAQ come from the germline V gene. CDR3 length: 15 residues. This chain's CDR3 is CASSMGPDRVYEQYF. CDR3 sequence (DNA): TGTGCCAGCAGCATGGGACCGGACAGGGTTTACGAGCAGTACTTC.

The V gene is TRBV11-2, the J gene TRBJ2-1; 8 bases are shared with TRBD2. The CDR3 sequence is 15 residues long. Trimming at V came to 1 base and at J to 8 bases, leaving 7 bases not matched to a gene. Germline V lookup: CDR1 SGHAT, CDR2 FQNNGV. The CDR3 DNA is TGTGCCAGCAGCTTAGGGCAGCGGGAGCATGATGAGCAGTTCTTC. It translates to CASSLGQREHDEQFF.

This clone came up a few times. This rearrangement joins TRBV2 to TRBJ1-2, with D tentatively TRBD1 (6 bases). Germline V CDR1 and CDR2: SNHLY, FYNNEI. This CDR3 contains 12 residues. V lost 7 bases and J lost 7, with 13 bases in between. CDR3 DNA sequence: TGTGCCAGCAAGGCAGGGGCTCGTGGCTACACCTTC. Its protein product is CASKAGARGYTF.